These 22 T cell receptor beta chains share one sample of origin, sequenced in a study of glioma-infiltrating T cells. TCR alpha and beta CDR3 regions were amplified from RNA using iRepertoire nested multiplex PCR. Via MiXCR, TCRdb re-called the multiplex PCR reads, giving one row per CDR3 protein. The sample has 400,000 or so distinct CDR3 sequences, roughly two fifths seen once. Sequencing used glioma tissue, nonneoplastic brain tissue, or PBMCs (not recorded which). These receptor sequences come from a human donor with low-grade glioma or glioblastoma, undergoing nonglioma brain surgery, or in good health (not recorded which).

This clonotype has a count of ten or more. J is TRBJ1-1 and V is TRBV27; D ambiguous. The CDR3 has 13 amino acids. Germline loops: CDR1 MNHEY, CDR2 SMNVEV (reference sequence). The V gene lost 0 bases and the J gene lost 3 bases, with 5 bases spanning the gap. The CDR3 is CASSLSGDTEAFF. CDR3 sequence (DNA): TGTGCCAGCAGTTTATCCGGGGACACTGAAGCTTTCTTT.

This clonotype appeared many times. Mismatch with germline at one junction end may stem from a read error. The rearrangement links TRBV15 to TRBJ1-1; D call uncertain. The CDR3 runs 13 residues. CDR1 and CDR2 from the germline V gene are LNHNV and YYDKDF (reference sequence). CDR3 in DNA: TGTGCCACCAGCAGAGATGTTTCCCGGGTGGAGCTTTTT. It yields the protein CATSRDVSRVELF.

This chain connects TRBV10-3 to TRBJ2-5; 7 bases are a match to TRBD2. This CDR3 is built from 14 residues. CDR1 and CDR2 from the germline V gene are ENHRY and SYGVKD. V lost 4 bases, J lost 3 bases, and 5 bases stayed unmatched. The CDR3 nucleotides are TGTGCCATCAGTGGAGTTCGGGGGGAAGAGACCCAGTACTTC. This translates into CAISGVRGEETQYF.

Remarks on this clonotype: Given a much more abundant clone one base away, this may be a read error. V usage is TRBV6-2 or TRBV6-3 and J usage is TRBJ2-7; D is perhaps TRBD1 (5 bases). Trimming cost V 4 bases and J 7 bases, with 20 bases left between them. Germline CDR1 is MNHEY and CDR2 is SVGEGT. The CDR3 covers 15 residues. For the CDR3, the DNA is TGTGCCAGCAGTTTCCACCGACTGGGGCCCCGGGAGCAGTACTTC. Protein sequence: CASSFHRLGPREQYF.

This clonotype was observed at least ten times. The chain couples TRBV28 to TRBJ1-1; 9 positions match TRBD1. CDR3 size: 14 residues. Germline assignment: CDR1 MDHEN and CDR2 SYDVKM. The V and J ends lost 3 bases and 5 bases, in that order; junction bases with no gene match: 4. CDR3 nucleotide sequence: TGTGCCAGCAGTTTCCCACAGGGGGCTACTGAAGCTTTCTTT. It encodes CASSFPQGATEAFF.

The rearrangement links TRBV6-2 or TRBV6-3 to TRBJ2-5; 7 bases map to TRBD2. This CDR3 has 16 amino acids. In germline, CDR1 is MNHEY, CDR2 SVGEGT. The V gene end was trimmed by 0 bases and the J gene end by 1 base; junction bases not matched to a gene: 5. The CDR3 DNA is TGTGCCAGCAGTTACTCGGATGGCGGGGGCCAAGAGACCCAGTACTTC. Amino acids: CASSYSDGGGQETQYF.

DNA of the CDR3: TGCAGCGTTGCGCTAGCGTCCTCCTACGAGCAGTACTTC. Translated, it gives CSVALASSYEQYF. This sequence joins TRBV29-1 and TRBJ2-7; tentative D call: TRBD2 (6 bases). There are 13 residues in the CDR3. Trimming shortened V by 4 bases and J by 0 bases, and 10 bases separated the two germline ends. In germline, CDR1 is SQVTM, CDR2 ANQGSEA.

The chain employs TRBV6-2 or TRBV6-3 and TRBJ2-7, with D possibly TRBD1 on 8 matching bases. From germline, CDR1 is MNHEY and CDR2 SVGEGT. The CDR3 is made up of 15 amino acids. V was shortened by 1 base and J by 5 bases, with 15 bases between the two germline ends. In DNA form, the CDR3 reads TGTGCCAGCAGTTACTTCGGACAGGGAGGGGACGAGCAGTACTTC. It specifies CASSYFGQGGDEQYF.

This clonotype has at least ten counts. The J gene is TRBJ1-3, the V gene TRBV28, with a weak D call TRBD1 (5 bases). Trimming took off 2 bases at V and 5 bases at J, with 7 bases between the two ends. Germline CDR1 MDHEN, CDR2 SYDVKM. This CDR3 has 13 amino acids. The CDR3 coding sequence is TGTGCCAGCAGTTTAAACAGGAGAAACACCATATATTTT. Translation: CASSLNRRNTIYF.

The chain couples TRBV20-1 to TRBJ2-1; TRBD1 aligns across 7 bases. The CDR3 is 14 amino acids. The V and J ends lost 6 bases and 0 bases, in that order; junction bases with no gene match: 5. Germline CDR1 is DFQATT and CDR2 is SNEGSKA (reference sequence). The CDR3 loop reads CSARGTASYNEQFF. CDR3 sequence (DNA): TGCAGTGCCAGGGGGACAGCCTCCTACAATGAGCAGTTCTTC.

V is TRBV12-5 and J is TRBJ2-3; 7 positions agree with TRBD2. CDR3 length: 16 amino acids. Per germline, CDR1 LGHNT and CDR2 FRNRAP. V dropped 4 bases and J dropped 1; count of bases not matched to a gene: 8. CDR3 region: CASGSPGGSRTDTQYF. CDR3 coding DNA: TGTGCTAGTGGTTCTCCTGGCGGGAGCCGCACAGATACGCAGTATTTT.

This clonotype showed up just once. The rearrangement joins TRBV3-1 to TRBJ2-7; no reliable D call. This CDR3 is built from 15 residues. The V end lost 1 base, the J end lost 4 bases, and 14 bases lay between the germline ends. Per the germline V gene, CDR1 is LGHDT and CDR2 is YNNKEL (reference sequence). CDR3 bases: TGTGCCAGCAGCCAAGGATCGATATTTAAGTACGAGCAGTACTTC. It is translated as CASSQGSIFKYEQYF.

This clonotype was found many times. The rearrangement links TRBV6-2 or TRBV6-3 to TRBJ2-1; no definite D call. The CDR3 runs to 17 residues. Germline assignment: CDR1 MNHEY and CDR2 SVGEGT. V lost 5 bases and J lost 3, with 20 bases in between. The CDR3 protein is CASSPNPSGWGYNEQFF. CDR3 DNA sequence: TGTGCCAGCAGTCCGAACCCAAGTGGATGGGGCTACAATGAGCAGTTCTTC.

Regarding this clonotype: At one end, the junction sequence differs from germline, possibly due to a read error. The CDR3 spells CASSLYSGEYEQHF. For the CDR3, the DNA is TGTGCCAGCAGTTTATATTCGGGGGAATACGAGCAGCACTTC. This sequence joins TRBV28 and TRBJ2-7, with D tentatively TRBD2 (6 bases). The CDR3 extends over 14 amino acids. CDR1 and CDR2 from the germline V gene are MDHEN and SYDVKM.

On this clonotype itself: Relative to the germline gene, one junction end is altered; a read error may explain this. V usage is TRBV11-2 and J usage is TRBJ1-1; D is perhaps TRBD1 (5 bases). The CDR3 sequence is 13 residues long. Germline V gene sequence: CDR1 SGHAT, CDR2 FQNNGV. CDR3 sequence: CASSAEGNTGAFF. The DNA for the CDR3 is TGTGCCAGCAGCGCCGAGGGGAACACTGGAGCTTTCTTT.

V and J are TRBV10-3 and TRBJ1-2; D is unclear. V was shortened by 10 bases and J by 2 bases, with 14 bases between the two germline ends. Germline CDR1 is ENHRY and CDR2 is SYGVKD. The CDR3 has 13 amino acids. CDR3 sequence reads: CATTRGLNYGYTF. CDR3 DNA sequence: TGTGCCACCACCCGGGGATTAAACTATGGCTACACCTTC.

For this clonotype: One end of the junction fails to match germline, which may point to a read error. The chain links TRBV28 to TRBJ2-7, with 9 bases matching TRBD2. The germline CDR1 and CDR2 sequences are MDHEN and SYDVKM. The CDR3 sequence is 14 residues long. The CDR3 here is CASSEPGLAVERYF. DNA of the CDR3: TGTGCCAGCAGCGAACCGGGACTAGCAGTCGAGCGGTACTTC. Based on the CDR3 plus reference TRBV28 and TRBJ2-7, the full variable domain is DVKVTQSSRYLVKRTGEKVFLECVQDMDHENMFWYRQDPGLGLRLIYFSYDVKMKEKGDIPEGYSVSREKKERFSLILESASTNQTSMYLCASSEPGLAVERYFGPGTRLTVT.

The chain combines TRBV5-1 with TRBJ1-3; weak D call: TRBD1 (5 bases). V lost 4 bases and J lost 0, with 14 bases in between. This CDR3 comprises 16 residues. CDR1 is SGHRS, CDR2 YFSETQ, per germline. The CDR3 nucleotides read TGCGCCAGCAGCGAACAGGAGGGGAACTCTGGAAACACCATATATTTT. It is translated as CASSEQEGNSGNTIYF.

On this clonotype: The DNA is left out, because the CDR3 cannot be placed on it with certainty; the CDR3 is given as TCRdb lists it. The CDR3 is CSARGTVAGGSYERYF. The chain is built from TRBV20-1 and TRBJ2-7; the table gives TRBD1 as D, unverified against the DNA. The CDR3 length is 16 residues, termini included. Germline lookup yields CDR1 DFQATT and CDR2 SNEGSKA (reference sequence).

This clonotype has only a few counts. CDR3: CGVRGGWKNYEQYF. In nucleotides, the CDR3 is TGCGGAGTGCGTGGGGGATGGAAAAACTACGAGCAGTACTTC. This rearrangement joins TRBV20-1 to TRBJ2-7; D might be TRBD1 or TRBD2, each matching 5 bases. Per the germline V gene, CDR1 is DFQATT and CDR2 is SNEGSKA (reference sequence). This CDR3 region has 14 residues.

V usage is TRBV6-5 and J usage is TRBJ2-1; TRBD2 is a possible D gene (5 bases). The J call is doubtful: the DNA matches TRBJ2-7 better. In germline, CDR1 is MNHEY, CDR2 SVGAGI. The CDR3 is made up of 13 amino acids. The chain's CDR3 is CASSYGLAGEQYF. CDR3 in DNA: TGTGCCAGCAGTTACGGGCTAGCCGGTGAGCAGTACTTC.

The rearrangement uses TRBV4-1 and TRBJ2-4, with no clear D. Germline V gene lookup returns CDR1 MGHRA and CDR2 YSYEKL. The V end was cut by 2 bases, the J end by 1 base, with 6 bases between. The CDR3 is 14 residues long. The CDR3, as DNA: TGCGCCAGCAGCCAACCCGCGGCCAAAAACATTCAGTACTTC. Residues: CASSQPAAKNIQYF.